The 15 T cell receptor beta chains presented below share a single source sample, sequenced in a study of T-cell reconstitution after alpha-beta-depleted transplantation in children. No antigen has been identified for these receptors. During its preparation, the TCRbeta library received unique molecular identifiers. MiXCR was run by TCRdb on the PCR reads, yielding one entry per CDR3 protein. The data show about 300,000 distinct CDR3 sequences, 7.5% to 9% seen once. Study results and caveats: From newly produced T cells came most of the T-cell counts and diversity one year after transplant.

The source material was peripheral blood, sampled 360 days after TCRalphabeta/CD19-depleted stem cell transplant. All receptors derive from a female patient aged 2-15 years who had a stem cell transplant for Fanconi anemia, so the T cells may come from the graft donor.

This clonotype was counted at least ten times. V and J are TRBV20-1 and TRBJ2-1; no clear D gene. The CDR3 is made up of 16 amino acids. V gave up 0 bases and J gave up 2 bases, with 14 bases separating them. The germline gives CDR1 DFQATT, CDR2 SNEGSKA (reference sequence). The CDR3: CSARDPHSFAYNEQFF. Written as DNA, the CDR3 is TGCAGTGCTAGAGATCCTCACTCGTTTGCCTACAATGAGCAGTTCTTC.

This chain connects TRBV18 to TRBJ2-1; no clear D gene. This CDR3 region has 13 residues. CDR1 is KGHSH, CDR2 LQKENI, per germline. Trimming took 6 bases from V and 7 from J, leaving 13 bases between them. The CDR3, as DNA: TGTGCCAGCTCTTCGGCTGGGATGAATGAGCAGTTCTTC. Encoded protein: CASSSAGMNEQFF.

This clonotype was seen repeatedly, ten times or more. This may arise from a read error, as a much more abundant clone is one base away. The CDR3 DNA reads as TGTGCCAGCAGTTTCGTGAATGAGCAGTTCTTC. This gives the protein CASSFVNEQFF. The chain couples TRBV12-3 or TRBV12-4 to TRBJ2-1; no clear D. The CDR3 has 11 residues. The V end was cut by 3 bases, the J end by 7 bases, with 4 bases between.

This chain links TRBV19 with TRBJ2-2; 10 bases match TRBD1. The junction had 8 bases not matched to a gene; V was cut back by 9 bases and J by 1 base. CDR3 size: 16 residues. Germline lookup yields CDR1 LNHDA and CDR2 SQIVND (reference sequence). This CDR3 reads CASRHGTGVNTGELFF. The CDR3 DNA follows: TGTGCCAGCCGTCATGGGACAGGGGTGAACACCGGGGAGCTGTTTTTT.

This clonotype was observed many times. The chain carries TRBV7-9 and TRBJ2-1; TRBD1 matches at 8 bases. V lost 5 bases, J lost 12 bases, and 9 bases stayed unmatched. The germline V gene encodes CDR1 SEHNR and CDR2 FQNEAQ (reference sequence). The CDR3 totals 13 residues. CDR3 region: CASSPTGEERQFF. The CDR3 nucleotides read TGTGCCAGCAGCCCGACAGGGGAGGAGAGGCAGTTCTTC. The full variable domain, its missing parts supplied by reference TRBV7-9 and TRBJ2-1, is DTGVSQNPRHKITKRGQNVTFRCDPISEHNRLYWYRQTLGQGPEFLTYFQNEAQLEKSRLLSDRFSAERPKGSFSTLEIQRTEQGDSAMYLCASSPTGEERQFFGPGTRLTVL.

This rearrangement joins TRBV12-3 or TRBV12-4 to TRBJ1-6; perhaps TRBD1 as D (6 bases). CDR3 length equals 14 residues. Deletions cut 6 bases from V and 2 bases from J, with 8 bases between. CDR3 nucleotides: TGTGCCAGCAGAACAGGGCCCTATAATTCACCCCTCCACTTT. It translates to CASRTGPYNSPLHF.

This clonotype was seen a few times. V and J are TRBV7-3 and TRBJ2-5; a weak D match, TRBD2 (6 bases). The CDR3 contains 16 residues. V was cut by 2 bases and J by 4 bases, with 17 bases left in between. Germline V gene sequence: CDR1 SGHTA, CDR2 FQGTGA. CDR3 sequence (DNA): TGTGCCAGCAGCTTACTAGCCGGAGGGATTGGAGAGACCCAGTACTTC. Protein sequence: CASSLLAGGIGETQYF.

There are many counts of this clonotype. The CDR3 coding sequence is TGTGCCAGCAGACTCCGGGACACCTCCTACAATGAGCAGTTCTTC. This sequence encodes CASRLRDTSYNEQFF. The J gene is TRBJ2-1, the V gene TRBV4-2, with D perhaps matching TRBD1 (6 bases). The CDR3 has 15 residues. Germline V gives CDR1 LGHNA, CDR2 YNFKEQ. V lost 6 bases and J lost 0, with 12 bases in between.

This clonotype was counted only a few times. This sequence joins TRBV20-1 and TRBJ2-2; tentative D call: TRBD2 (5 bases). Trimming took off 6 bases at V and 2 bases at J, with 10 bases between the two ends. The CDR3 has 13 amino acids. CDR1 DFQATT and CDR2 SNEGSKA come from the germline V gene (reference sequence). CDR3 nucleotides: TGCAGTGCCGCGCGGGCCAACACCGGGGAGCTGTTTTTT. Translated, it gives CSAARANTGELFF.

The CDR3 region has the DNA TGTGCCAGCAGTTATTCACGGATTAACTCTGGAAACACCATATATTTT. It is translated as CASSYSRINSGNTIYF. This chain connects TRBV6-5 to TRBJ1-3, with D unresolved. Germline V lookup: CDR1 MNHEY, CDR2 SVGAGI. V was pared by 3 bases and J by 0 bases, with 12 bases between. The CDR3 extends over 16 amino acids.

A word on this clonotype: This sequence may be a read error, since a much larger clone differs from it by one base. V gene TRBV3-1 combines with J gene TRBJ2-5, with 11 bases lining up with TRBD2. The germline V gene has CDR1 LGHDT and CDR2 YNNKEL (reference sequence). This CDR3 spans 17 amino acids. CDR3 region: CACSPILAGGFQETQYF. The CDR3, as DNA: TGTGCCTGCAGCCCCATCCTAGCGGGGGGATTTCAAGAGACCCAGTACTTC.

This clonotype has a count of ten or more. This chain links TRBV18 with TRBJ2-7; D is ambiguous. CDR1 and CDR2 (germline): KGHSH, LQKENI. The CDR3 sequence is 12 residues long. The V and J ends lost 3 bases and 6 bases respectively, with 9 bases between them. This CDR3 reads CASSPALLEQYF. CDR3 DNA: TGTGCCAGCTCACCGGCACTACTCGAGCAGTACTTC.

This clonotype was observed at least ten times. The genes are TRBV20-1 and TRBJ1-2; TRBD1 might be the D (6 bases). Trimming cost V 3 bases and J 4 bases, with 12 bases left between them. The CDR3 runs to 13 residues. Germline lookup yields CDR1 DFQATT and CDR2 SNEGSKA (reference sequence). This CDR3 is CSASGGARYGYTF. CDR3 nucleotides: TGCAGTGCTAGTGGGGGGGCCCGCTATGGCTACACCTTC.

There are many counts of this clonotype. The V gene is TRBV20-1, the J gene TRBJ2-5; 8 nucleotides line up with TRBD2. The CDR3 is 13 amino acids. V was clipped by 6 bases and J by 3 bases; unmatched bases: 6. Germline lookup yields CDR1 DFQATT and CDR2 SNEGSKA (reference sequence). The CDR3, as DNA: TGCAGTGCCGCCCCGGGACTAGAAGAGACCCAGTACTTC. Residues: CSAAPGLEETQYF.

The V and J genes are TRBV6-6 and TRBJ1-2; 7 positions match TRBD1. Germline-derived CDR1 and CDR2 are MNHNY and SVGAGI (reference sequence). The V segment lost 5 bases and the J segment 7 bases; nucleotides outside the gene matches: 7. CDR3 length: 13 residues. The CDR3 sequence is CASSPGTAGGYTF. The CDR3 DNA is TGTGCCAGCAGTCCTGGGACAGCGGGTGGCTACACCTTC.